In its sample, the clone carrying this T cell receptor beta chain was seen a few times. No antigen is known for it. This CDR3 region has 14 residues. Germline assignment: CDR1 GTSNPN and CDR2 SVGIG (reference sequence). The sample comes from a study of cytomegalovirus exposure and HLA in healthy donors. Points from the study as a whole: As a later analysis revealed, most CMV-associated TCR beta chains appeared HLA-restricted. Later examination showed HLA-associated TCR beta chains had greater clonal expansion than equally common others.

It was with 60 Vbeta and 13 Jbeta primers that the PCR ran. Data came from immunoSEQ multiplex PCR; TCRdb stores just in-frame clones and leaves some out. The sample lists some 56,000 clones, around 62% occurring once. The TCR was taken from a human donor in good health. The specimen was PBMCs. This sequence joins TRBV30 and TRBJ2-5; possible D gene TRBD1, 6 bases. The J call may be incorrect, as the DNA end agrees better with TRBJ2-7. CDR3 in amino acids: CAWRTTGESYEQYF. The CDR3 DNA follows: TGTGCCTGGAGAACGACAGGAGAGTCCTACGAGCAGTACTTC.